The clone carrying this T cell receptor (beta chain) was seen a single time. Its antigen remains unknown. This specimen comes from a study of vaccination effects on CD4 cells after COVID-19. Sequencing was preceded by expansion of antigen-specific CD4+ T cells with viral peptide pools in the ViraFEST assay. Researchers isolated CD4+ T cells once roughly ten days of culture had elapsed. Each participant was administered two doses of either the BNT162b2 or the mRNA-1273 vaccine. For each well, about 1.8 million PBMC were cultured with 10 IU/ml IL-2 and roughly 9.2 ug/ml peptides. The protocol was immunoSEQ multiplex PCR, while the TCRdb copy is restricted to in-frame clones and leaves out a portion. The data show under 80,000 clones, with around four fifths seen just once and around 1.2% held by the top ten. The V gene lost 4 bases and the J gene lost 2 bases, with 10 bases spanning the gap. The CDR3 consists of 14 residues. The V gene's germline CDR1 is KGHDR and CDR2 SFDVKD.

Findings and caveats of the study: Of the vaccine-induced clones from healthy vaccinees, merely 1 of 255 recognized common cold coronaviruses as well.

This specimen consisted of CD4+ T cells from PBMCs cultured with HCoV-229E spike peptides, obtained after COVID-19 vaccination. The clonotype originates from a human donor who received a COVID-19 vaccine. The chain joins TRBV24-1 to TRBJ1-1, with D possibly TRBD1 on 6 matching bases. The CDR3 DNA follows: TGTGCCACCAGTGACGCCAGGGGTAACACTGAAGCTTTCTTT. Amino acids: CATSDARGNTEAFF.